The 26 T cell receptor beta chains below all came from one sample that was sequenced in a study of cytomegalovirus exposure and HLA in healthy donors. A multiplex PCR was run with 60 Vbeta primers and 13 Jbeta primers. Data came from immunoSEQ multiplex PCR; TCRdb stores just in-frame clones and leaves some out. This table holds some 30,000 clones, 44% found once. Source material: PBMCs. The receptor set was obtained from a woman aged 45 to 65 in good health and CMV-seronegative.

CDR3 sequence reads: CASRLAGSLGQYF. The CDR3 DNA is TGTGCCAGCAGGCTAGCGGGATCTCTTGGGCAGTACTTC. The chain joins TRBV6-5 to TRBJ2-7; the match to TRBD2 covers 9 bases. The CDR3 sequence is 13 residues long. V dropped 6 bases and J dropped 9; count of bases not matched to a gene: 9. Germline lookup yields CDR1 MNHEY and CDR2 SVGAGI.

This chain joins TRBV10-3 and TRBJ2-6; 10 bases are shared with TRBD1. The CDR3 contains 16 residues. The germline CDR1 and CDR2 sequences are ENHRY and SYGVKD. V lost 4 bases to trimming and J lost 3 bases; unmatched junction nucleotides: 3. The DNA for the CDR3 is TGTGCCATCAGTGGGACAGGGGGTGGTGGGGCCAACGTCCTGACTTTC. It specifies CAISGTGGGGANVLTF.

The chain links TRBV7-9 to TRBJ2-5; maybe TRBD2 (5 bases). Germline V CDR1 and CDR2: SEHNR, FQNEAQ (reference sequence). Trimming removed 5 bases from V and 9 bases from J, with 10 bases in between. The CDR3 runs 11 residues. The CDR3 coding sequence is TGTGCCAGCAGCCCAATGGAGGCCCAGTACTTC. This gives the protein CASSPMEAQYF.

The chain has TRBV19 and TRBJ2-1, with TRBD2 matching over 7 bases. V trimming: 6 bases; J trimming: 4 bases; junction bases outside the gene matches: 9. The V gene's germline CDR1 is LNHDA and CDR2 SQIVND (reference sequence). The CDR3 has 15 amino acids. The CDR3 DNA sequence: TGTGCCAGTAGGGGGGAGGGTTTAGGTTACAATGAGCAGTTCTTC. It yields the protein CASRGEGLGYNEQFF.

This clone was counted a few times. Here the CDR3 reads CSVGTSRATYNEQFF. DNA of the CDR3: TGCAGCGTTGGCACGAGCCGTGCCACCTACAATGAGCAGTTCTTC. V is TRBV29-1 and J is TRBJ2-1; no firm D call. Trimming stripped 4 bases from V and 2 bases from J, with 15 bases between. The CDR3 spans 15 residues. CDR1 and CDR2 (germline): SQVTM, ANQGSEA.

The CDR3 nucleotides are TGTGCCAGCAGCTTAATCGTTGTGACAGGGGGAGTTTACGAGCAGTACTTC. Protein product: CASSLIVVTGGVYEQYF. The J gene is TRBJ2-7, the V gene TRBV7-9; 9 bases fit TRBD1. CDR3 length: 17 amino acids. With V trimmed by 2 bases and J by 4 bases, 12 bases remained unmatched. Looked up from germline, CDR1 is SEHNR and CDR2 is FQNEAQ (reference sequence).

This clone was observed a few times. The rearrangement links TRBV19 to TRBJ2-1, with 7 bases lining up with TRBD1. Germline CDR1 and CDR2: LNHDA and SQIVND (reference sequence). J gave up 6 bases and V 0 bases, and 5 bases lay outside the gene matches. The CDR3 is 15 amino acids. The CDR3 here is CASSIDSGTANEQFF. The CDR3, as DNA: TGTGCCAGTAGTATAGATTCCGGGACAGCCAATGAGCAGTTCTTC.

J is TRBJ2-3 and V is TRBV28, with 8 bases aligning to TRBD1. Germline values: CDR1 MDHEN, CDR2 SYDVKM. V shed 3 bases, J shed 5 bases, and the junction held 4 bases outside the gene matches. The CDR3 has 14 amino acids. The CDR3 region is CASSFGQGKDTQYF. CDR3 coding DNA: TGTGCCAGCAGTTTCGGACAGGGAAAAGATACGCAGTATTTT.

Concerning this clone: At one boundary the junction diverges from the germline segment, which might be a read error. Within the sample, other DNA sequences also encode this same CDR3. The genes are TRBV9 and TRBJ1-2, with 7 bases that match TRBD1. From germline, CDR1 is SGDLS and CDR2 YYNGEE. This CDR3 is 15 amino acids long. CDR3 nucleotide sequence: TGTGCCAGTAGCGTAGAGGCAGGGGGAATCAGTGGCTACACCTTC. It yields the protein CASSVEAGGISGYTF.

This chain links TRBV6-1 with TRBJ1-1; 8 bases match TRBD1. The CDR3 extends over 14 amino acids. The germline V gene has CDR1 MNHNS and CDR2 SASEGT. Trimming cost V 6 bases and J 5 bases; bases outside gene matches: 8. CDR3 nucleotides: TGTGCCAGCAGGCAGGGGGCGCAGGTTACTGAAGCTTTCTTT. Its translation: CASRQGAQVTEAFF.

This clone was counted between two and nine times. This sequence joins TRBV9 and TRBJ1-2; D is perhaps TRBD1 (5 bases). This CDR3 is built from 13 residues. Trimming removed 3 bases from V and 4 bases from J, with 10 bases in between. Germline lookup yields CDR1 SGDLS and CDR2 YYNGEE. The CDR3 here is CASSDPGLYGYTF. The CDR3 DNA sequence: TGTGCCAGCAGCGACCCAGGGCTCTATGGCTACACCTTC.

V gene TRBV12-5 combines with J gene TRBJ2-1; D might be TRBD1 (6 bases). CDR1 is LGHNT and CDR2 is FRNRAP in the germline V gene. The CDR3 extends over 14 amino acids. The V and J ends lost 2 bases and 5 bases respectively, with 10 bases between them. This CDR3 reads CASGLRGGHNEQFF. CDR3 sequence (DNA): TGTGCTAGTGGTTTGCGAGGGGGTCACAATGAGCAGTTCTTC.

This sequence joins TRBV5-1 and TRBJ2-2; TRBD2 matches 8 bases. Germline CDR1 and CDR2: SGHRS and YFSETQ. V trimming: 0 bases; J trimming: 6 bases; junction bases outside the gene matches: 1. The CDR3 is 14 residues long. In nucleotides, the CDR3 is TGCGCCAGCAGCTTGGCGGGGGGGCCCGGGGAGCTGTTTTTT. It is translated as CASSLAGGPGELFF.

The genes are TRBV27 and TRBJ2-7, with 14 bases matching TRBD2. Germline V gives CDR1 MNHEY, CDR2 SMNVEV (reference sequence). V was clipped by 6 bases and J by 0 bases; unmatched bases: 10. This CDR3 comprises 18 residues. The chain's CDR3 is CASSPGLAGGPYSYEQYF. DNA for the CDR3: TGTGCCAGCAGCCCCGGACTAGCGGGGGGCCCCTACTCCTACGAGCAGTACTTC.

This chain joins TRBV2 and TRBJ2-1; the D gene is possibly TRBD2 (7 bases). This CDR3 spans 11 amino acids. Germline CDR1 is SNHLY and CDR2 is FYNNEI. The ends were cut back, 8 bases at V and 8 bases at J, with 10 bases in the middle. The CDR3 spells CASAGADEQFF. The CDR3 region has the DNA TGTGCCAGCGCGGGGGCCGATGAGCAGTTCTTC.

The CDR3 DNA is TGTGCCAGCTCAGCCGGGACAGGGGCAGGCAAAAACATTCAGTACTTC. Translated: CASSAGTGAGKNIQYF. The chain has TRBV18 and TRBJ2-4, with 10 bases fitting TRBD1. Germline V gene sequence: CDR1 KGHSH, CDR2 LQKENI. Trimming cost V 5 bases and J 3 bases; bases outside gene matches: 7. The CDR3 is 16 amino acids.

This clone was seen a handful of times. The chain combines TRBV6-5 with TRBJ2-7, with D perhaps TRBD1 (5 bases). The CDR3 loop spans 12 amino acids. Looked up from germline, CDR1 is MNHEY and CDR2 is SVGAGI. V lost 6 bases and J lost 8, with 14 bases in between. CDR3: CASSPDPGKQYF. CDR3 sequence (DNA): TGTGCCAGCAGCCCCGACCCAGGGAAGCAGTACTTC.

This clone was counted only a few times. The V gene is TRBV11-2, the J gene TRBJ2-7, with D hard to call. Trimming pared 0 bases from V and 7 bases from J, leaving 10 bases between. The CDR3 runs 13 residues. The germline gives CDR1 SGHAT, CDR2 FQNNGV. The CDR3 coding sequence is TGTGCCAGCAGCTTAGATCGAGAGTTGGAGCAGTACTTC. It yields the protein CASSLDRELEQYF. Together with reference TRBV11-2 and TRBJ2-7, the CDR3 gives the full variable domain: EAGVAQSPRYKIIEKRQSVAFWCNPISGHATLYWYQQILGQGPKLLIQFQNNGVVDDSQLPKDRFSAERLKGVDSTLKIQPAKLEDSAVYLCASSLDRELEQYFGPGTRLTVT.

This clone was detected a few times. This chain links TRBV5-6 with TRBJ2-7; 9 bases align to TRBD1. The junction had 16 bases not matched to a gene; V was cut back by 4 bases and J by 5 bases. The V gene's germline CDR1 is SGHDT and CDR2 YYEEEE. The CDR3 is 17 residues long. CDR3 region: CASSPLRQGVISDEQYF. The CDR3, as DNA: TGTGCCAGCAGCCCCCTGAGACAGGGGGTGATAAGCGACGAGCAGTACTTC.

The CDR3: CAWSVWAGRYTEAFF. DNA for the CDR3: TGTGCCTGGAGTGTATGGGCAGGGAGGTACACTGAAGCTTTCTTT. The chain employs TRBV30 and TRBJ1-1; tentative D call: TRBD1 (5 bases). The CDR3 has 15 residues. Germline values: CDR1 GTSNPN, CDR2 SVGIG (reference sequence). The V and J ends lost 0 bases and 3 bases respectively, with 14 bases between them.

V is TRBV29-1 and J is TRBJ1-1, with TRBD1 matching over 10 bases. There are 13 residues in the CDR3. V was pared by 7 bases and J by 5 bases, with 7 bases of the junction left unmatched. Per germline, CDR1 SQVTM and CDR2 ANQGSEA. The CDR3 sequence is CSGGQGTGTEAFF. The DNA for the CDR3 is TGCAGCGGGGGACAGGGGACGGGGACTGAAGCTTTCTTT.

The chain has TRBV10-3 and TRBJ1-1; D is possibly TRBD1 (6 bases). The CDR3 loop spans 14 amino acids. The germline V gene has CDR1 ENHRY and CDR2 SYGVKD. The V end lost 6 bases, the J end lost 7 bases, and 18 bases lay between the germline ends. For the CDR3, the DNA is TGTGCCATCAGCCCGGCCCCCGAACAGGGTGAAGCTTTCTTT. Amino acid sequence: CAISPAPEQGEAFF.

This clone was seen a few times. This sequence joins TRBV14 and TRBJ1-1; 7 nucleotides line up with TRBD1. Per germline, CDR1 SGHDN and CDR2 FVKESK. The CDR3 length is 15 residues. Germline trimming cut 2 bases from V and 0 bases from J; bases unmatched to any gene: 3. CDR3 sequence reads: CASSQWTGLNTEAFF. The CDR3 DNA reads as TGTGCCAGCAGCCAATGGACAGGATTGAACACTGAAGCTTTCTTT.

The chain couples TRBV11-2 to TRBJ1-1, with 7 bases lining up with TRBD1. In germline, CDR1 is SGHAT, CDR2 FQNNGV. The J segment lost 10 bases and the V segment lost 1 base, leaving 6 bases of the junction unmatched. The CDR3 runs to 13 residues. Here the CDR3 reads CASSLGGQTRAFF. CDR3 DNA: TGTGCCAGCAGCTTAGGGGGACAGACCCGAGCTTTCTTT.

CDR3 sequence reads: CASRPGSTDTQYF. In DNA form, the CDR3 reads TGTGCCAGCAGACCCGGGAGCACAGATACGCAGTATTTT. J is TRBJ2-3 and V is TRBV7-9; D not certain. With 6 bases removed from V and 0 bases from J, the gap between germline ends came to 7 bases. The CDR3 spans 13 residues. Germline V CDR1 and CDR2: SEHNR, FQNEAQ (reference sequence).

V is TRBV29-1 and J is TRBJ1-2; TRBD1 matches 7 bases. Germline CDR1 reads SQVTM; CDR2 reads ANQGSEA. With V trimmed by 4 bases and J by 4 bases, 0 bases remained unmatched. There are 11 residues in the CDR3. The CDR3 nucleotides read TGCAGCGTTGGGGACAGCTATGGCTACACCTTC. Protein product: CSVGDSYGYTF. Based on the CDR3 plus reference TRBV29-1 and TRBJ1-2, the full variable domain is SAVISQKPSRDICQRGTSLTIQCQVDSQVTMMFWYRQQPGQSLTLIATANQGSEATYESGFVIDKFPISRPNLTFSTLTVSNMSPEDSSIYLCSVGDSYGYTFGSGTRLTVV.